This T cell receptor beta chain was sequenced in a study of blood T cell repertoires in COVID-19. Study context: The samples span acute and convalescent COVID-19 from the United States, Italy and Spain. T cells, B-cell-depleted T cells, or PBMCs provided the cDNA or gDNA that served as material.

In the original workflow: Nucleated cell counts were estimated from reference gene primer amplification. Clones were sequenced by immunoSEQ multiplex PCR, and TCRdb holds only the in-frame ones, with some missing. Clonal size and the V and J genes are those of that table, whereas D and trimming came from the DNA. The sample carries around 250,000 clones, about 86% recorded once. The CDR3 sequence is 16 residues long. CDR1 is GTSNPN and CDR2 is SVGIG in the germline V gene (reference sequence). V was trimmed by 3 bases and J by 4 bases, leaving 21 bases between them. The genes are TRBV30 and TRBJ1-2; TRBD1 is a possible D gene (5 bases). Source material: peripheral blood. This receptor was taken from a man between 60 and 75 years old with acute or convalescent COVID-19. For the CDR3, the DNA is TGTGCCTGGAGACCCATATCAGGGAAGGCTGCCTATGGCTACACCTTC. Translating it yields CAWRPISGKAAYGYTF.